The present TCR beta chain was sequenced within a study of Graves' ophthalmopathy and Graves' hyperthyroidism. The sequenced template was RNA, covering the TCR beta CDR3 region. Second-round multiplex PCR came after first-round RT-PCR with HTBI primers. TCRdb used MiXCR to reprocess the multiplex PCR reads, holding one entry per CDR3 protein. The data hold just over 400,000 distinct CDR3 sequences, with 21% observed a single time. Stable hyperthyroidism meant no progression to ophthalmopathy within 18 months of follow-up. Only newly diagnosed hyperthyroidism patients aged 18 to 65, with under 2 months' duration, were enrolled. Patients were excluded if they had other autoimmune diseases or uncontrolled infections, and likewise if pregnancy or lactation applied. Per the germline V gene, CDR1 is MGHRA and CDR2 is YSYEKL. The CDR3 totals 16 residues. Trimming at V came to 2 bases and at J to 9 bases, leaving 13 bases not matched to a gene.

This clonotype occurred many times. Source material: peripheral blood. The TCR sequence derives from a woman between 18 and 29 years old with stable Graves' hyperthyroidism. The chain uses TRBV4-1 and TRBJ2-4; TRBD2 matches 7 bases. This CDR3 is CASSQTTRGDEIIQYF. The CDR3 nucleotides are TGCGCCAGCAGCCAAACAACCCGGGGGGACGAGATCATTCAGTACTTC.